One and the same sample provided the 23 T cell receptor beta chains below, sequenced in a study of control samples from healthy donors and cancer patients. The table came from immunoSEQ multiplex PCR; TCRdb's copy has only in-frame clones and leaves some out. The sample holds fewer than 200,000 clones, around 90% seen once. Sequenced: blood. These receptor sequences come from a woman between 50 and 59 years old in good health.

The chain is built from TRBV3-1 (or the pseudogene TRBV3-2) and TRBJ1-2; 8 bases agree with TRBD1. The germline gives CDR1 LGHDT, CDR2 YNNKEL (reference sequence). V was pared by 7 bases and J by 7 bases, with 11 bases of the junction left unmatched. The CDR3 consists of 14 residues. CDR3 in DNA: TGTGCCAGCACCTTGACAGGGGCTTATCGTGGCTACACCTTC. It yields the protein CASTLTGAYRGYTF.

V is TRBV6-5 and J is TRBJ1-4, with unresolved D. Germline-derived CDR1 and CDR2 are MNHEY and SVGAGI. This CDR3 is 12 amino acids long. V lost 5 bases and J lost 4, with 5 bases in between. The CDR3 DNA follows: TGTGCCAGCAGTAATAATAATGAAAAACTGTTTTTT. It is translated as CASSNNNEKLFF.

The chain carries TRBV9 and TRBJ2-3, with 10 bases aligning to TRBD2. CDR1 is SGDLS and CDR2 is YYNGEE in the germline V gene. V trimming: 0 bases; J trimming: 4 bases; junction bases outside the gene matches: 5. CDR3 length equals 16 residues. The CDR3 region is CASSVASGGYADTQYF. As DNA, the CDR3 is TGTGCCAGCAGCGTAGCTAGCGGGGGTTATGCAGATACGCAGTATTTT.

This sequence joins TRBV30 and TRBJ1-1; TRBD1 aligns across 10 bases. The trim removed 8 bases at V and 5 bases at J, leaving 5 bases unmatched. CDR3 length equals 12 residues. Germline CDR1 reads GTSNPN; CDR2 reads SVGIG (reference sequence). In nucleotides, the CDR3 is TGTGCCAGACAGGGGGCGGAAACTGAAGCTTTCTTT. It is translated as CARQGAETEAFF.

This chain connects TRBV3-1 (or the pseudogene TRBV3-2) to TRBJ2-7; D gene uncertain. CDR3 length: 13 residues. V gave up 2 bases and J gave up 3 bases, with 8 bases separating them. CDR1 is LGHDT, CDR2 YNNKEL, per germline (reference sequence). The CDR3 region is CASSQSRRYEQYF. The CDR3, as DNA: TGTGCCAGCAGCCAAAGTCGGCGCTACGAGCAGTACTTC.

This clone showed up just a few times. This CDR3 reads CASSRGSVDTQYF. The CDR3 nucleotides are TGTGCCAGCAGCCGGGGCAGCGTAGATACGCAGTATTTT. V is TRBV7-2 and J is TRBJ2-3; D is tentatively TRBD1 or TRBD2 (5 bases each). Trimming shortened V by 5 bases and J by 5 bases, and 11 bases separated the two germline ends. CDR1 SGHTA and CDR2 FQGNSA come from the germline V gene. The CDR3 length is 13 residues. Supplemented by reference TRBV7-2 and TRBJ2-3, the full variable domain reads GAGVSQSPSNKVTEKGKDVELRCDPISGHTALYWYRQSLGQGLEFLIYFQGNSAPDKSGLPSDRFSAERTGGSVSTLTIQRTQQEDSAVYLCASSRGSVDTQYFGPGTRLTVL.

This rearrangement joins TRBV5-1 to TRBJ2-2, with D perhaps matching TRBD2 (5 bases). This CDR3 spans 17 amino acids. V lost 4 bases, J lost 2 bases, and 18 bases lay in between. In germline, CDR1 is SGHRS, CDR2 YFSETQ. The CDR3, as DNA: TGCGCCAGCAGCCCACTGACCGGGATTTCCAACACCGGGGAGCTGTTTTTT. This translates into CASSPLTGISNTGELFF. Full variable domain (missing parts from reference TRBV5-1 and TRBJ2-2): KAGVTQTPRYLIKTRGQQVTLSCSPISGHRSVSWYQQTPGQGLQFLFEYFSETQRNKGNFPGRFSGRQFSNSRSEMNVSTLELGDSALYLCASSPLTGISNTGELFFGEGSRLTVL.

The V and J genes are TRBV6-2 or TRBV6-3 and TRBJ1-2; D is unresolved. This CDR3 is built from 14 residues. Germline V gene data show CDR1 as MNHEY and CDR2 as SVGEGT. The V and J ends lost 2 bases and 4 bases respectively, with 11 bases between them. The CDR3: CASSYAARSYGYTF. The CDR3 DNA is TGTGCCAGCAGTTACGCAGCCAGGTCCTATGGCTACACCTTC.

The gene calls are TRBV5-1 and TRBJ1-5; D remains unclear. V was cut by 1 base and J by 5 bases, with 7 bases left in between. The CDR3 loop spans 13 amino acids. The germline CDR1 and CDR2 sequences are SGHRS and YFSETQ. The CDR3 here is CASSLNTDQPQHF. CDR3 nucleotides: TGCGCCAGCAGCTTGAACACCGATCAGCCCCAGCATTTT.

The chain employs TRBV5-6 and TRBJ1-1; no clear D gene. This CDR3 is 12 amino acids long. V was shortened by 0 bases and J by 7 bases, with 7 bases between the two germline ends. CDR1 and CDR2 from the germline V gene are SGHDT and YYEEEE. In DNA, the CDR3 is TGTGCCAGCAGCTTGGGGTTAGGTGAAGCTTTCTTT. Its translation is CASSLGLGEAFF.

The genes are TRBV28 and TRBJ2-1; D is possibly TRBD2 (6 bases). This CDR3 is 11 amino acids long. V lost 4 bases, J lost 15 bases, and 13 bases lay in between. CDR1 is MDHEN and CDR2 is SYDVKM in the germline V gene. CDR3 bases: TGTGCCAGCAGTTCCGACGGGGGTACGTTCTTC. Translating it yields CASSSDGGTFF.

This chain links TRBV28 with TRBJ1-2; D possibly corresponds to TRBD1 (5 bases). Trimming stripped 4 bases from V and 5 bases from J, with 20 bases between. The germline V gene encodes CDR1 MDHEN and CDR2 SYDVKM. This CDR3 has 16 residues. The CDR3 DNA reads TGTGCCAGCAGTTCAGGCCTCGGGGCCGATCATTATGGCTACACCTTC. Translation gives CASSSGLGADHYGYTF.

The V and J genes are TRBV28 and TRBJ2-5; D might be TRBD1 (6 bases). Looked up from germline, CDR1 is MDHEN and CDR2 is SYDVKM. The CDR3 contains 15 residues. V lost 6 bases to trimming and J lost 4 bases, with 18 bases between them. The CDR3, as DNA: TGTGCCAGCAGCGACGCAGGGGCCGGAACAGAGACCCAGTACTTC. It yields the protein CASSDAGAGTETQYF. The variable domain in full, with the rest retrieved from reference TRBV28 and TRBJ2-5, is DVKVTQSSRYLVKRTGEKVFLECVQDMDHENMFWYRQDPGLGLRLIYFSYDVKMKEKGDIPEGYSVSREKKERFSLILESASTNQTSMYLCASSDAGAGTETQYFGPGTRLLVL.

The chain recombines TRBV7-3 with TRBJ2-3; 11 bases line up with TRBD2. Trimming took 2 bases from V and 1 from J; bases not matched to a gene: 2. Germline V gives CDR1 SGHTA, CDR2 FQGTGA. This CDR3 is 16 amino acids long. In nucleotides, the CDR3 is TGTGCCAGCAGCTTACTTAGCGGGGGGGGCACAGATACGCAGTATTTT. It encodes CASSLLSGGGTDTQYF.

A single count supports this clone. The chain has TRBV7-8 and TRBJ2-1; perhaps TRBD1 as D (5 bases). CDR1 and CDR2 (germline): SGHVS, FQNEAQ. This CDR3 is built from 14 residues. V lost 2 bases and J lost 7, with 12 bases in between. CDR3 in amino acids: CASSLMAGQNEQFF. The CDR3 DNA reads as TGTGCCAGCAGCTTAATGGCAGGGCAGAATGAGCAGTTCTTC.

This clone was counted once. CDR3 nucleotides: TGTGCCAGCAGCGTAGCAGGGGGCGGAGGGAAAAGTGATGGCTACACCTTC. It is translated as CASSVAGGGGKSDGYTF. The J gene is TRBJ1-2, the V gene TRBV9; 8 bases align to TRBD1. Germline V lookup: CDR1 SGDLS, CDR2 YYNGEE. J was trimmed by 6 bases and V by 0 bases; bases with no gene match: 13. The CDR3 runs to 17 residues.

The chain uses TRBV19 and TRBJ1-1; TRBD1 matches at 7 bases. This CDR3 is 13 amino acids long. V trimming: 3 bases; J trimming: 4 bases; junction bases outside the gene matches: 2. Germline V CDR1 and CDR2: LNHDA, SQIVND (reference sequence). The CDR3, as DNA: TGTGCCAGTAGTATGAAGGGGGCCACTGAAGCTTTCTTT. Protein product: CASSMKGATEAFF.

This chain joins TRBV10-3 and TRBJ2-6; 7 bases align to TRBD1. Germline loops: CDR1 ENHRY, CDR2 SYGVKD. The length of the CDR3 is 16 residues. Unmatched junction bases numbered 6, after V lost 7 bases and J lost 0 bases. The CDR3 nucleotides are TGTGCCATCAACCCGGACAGGAGCTCTGGGGCCAACGTCCTGACTTTC. This encodes CAINPDRSSGANVLTF.

The chain recombines TRBV9 with TRBJ2-3, with D unresolved. V was clipped by 4 bases and J by 6 bases, with 12 bases between them. This CDR3 has 13 residues. CDR1 is SGDLS and CDR2 is YYNGEE in the germline V gene. The CDR3: CASSLGLSDTQYF. The DNA for the CDR3 is TGTGCCAGCAGCCTGGGCCTGTCGGATACGCAGTATTTT.

Turning to this clone: The junction and the germline gene differ at one end; a read error may be behind it. CDR3 residues: CASSFRQDNTEVFF. CDR3 sequence (DNA): TGTGCCAGCTCATTTAGACAGGACAACACTGAAGTTTTCTTT. The chain joins TRBV18 to TRBJ1-1, with D possibly matching TRBD1 (6 bases). CDR3 length equals 14 residues. CDR1 and CDR2 from the germline V gene are KGHSH and LQKENI.

There are many counts of this clone. The chain employs TRBV6-2 or TRBV6-3 and TRBJ1-5, with D unresolved. V lost 6 bases and J lost 1, with 16 bases in between. This CDR3 contains 16 residues. The germline V gene has CDR1 MNHEY and CDR2 SVGEGT. This CDR3 is CASSRSVGSSNQPQHF. Written as DNA, the CDR3 is TGTGCCAGCAGCCGATCGGTAGGGTCGAGCAATCAGCCCCAGCATTTT.

The V gene is TRBV4-2, the J gene TRBJ1-2; D is undetermined. Deletions cut 4 bases from V and 8 bases from J, with 17 bases between. CDR1 and CDR2 from the germline V gene are LGHNA and YNFKEQ. The CDR3 extends over 14 amino acids. The DNA of the CDR3 is TGTGCCAGCAGCCCTACTAACCCCGGGTTGGGCTACACCTTC. It translates to CASSPTNPGLGYTF.

This chain joins TRBV3-1 (or the pseudogene TRBV3-2) and TRBJ1-4; D not certain. V was clipped by 0 bases and J by 8 bases, with 16 bases between them. The germline CDR1 and CDR2 sequences are LGHDT and YNNKEL (reference sequence). The CDR3 runs 16 residues. The CDR3 sequence is CASSQERVFQTEKLFF. CDR3 in DNA: TGTGCCAGCAGCCAAGAGAGGGTTTTCCAGACAGAAAAACTGTTTTTT.